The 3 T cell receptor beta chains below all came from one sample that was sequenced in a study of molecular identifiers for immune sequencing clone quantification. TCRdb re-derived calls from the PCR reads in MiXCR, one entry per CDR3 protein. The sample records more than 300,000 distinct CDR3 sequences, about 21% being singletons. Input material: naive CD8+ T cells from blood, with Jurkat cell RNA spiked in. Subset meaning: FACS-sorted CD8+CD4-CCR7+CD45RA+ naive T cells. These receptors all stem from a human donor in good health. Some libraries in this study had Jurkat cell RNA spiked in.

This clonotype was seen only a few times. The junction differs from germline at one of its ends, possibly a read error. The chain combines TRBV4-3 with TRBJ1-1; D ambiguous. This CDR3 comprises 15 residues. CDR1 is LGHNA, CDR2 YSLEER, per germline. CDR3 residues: CAGSQDIGRYTEAFF. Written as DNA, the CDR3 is TGCGCCGGCAGCCAAGATATCGGCCGGTACACTGAAGCTTTCTTT.

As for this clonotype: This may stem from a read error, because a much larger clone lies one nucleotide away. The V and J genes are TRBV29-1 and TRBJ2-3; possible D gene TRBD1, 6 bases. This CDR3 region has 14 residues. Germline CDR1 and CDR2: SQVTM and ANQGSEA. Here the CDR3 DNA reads TGCGGCGTTGTGACAGGACCATCCACAGATACGCAGTATTTT. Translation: CGVVTGPSTDTQYF.

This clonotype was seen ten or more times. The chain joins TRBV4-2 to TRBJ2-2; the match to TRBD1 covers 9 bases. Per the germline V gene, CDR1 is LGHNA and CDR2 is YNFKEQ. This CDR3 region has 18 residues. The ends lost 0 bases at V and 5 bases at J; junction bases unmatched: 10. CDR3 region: CASSQDGGDRAGTGELFF. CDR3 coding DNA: TGTGCCAGCAGCCAAGATGGGGGGGACAGGGCAGGGACCGGGGAGCTGTTTTTT.